The 19 T cell receptor beta chains below all came from one sample that was sequenced in a study of cytomegalovirus exposure and HLA in healthy donors. The PCR was carried out with 60 Vbeta primers and 13 Jbeta primers. Sequenced by immunoSEQ multiplex PCR; TCRdb stores in-frame clones only, minus some. The sample has about 150,000 clones, over 60% seen once. The sequencing sample was made of PBMCs. The source of these receptors is a man in his forties or fifties in good health and CMV-seronegative.

About this clone: At one end the junction does not follow the germline gene, possibly because of a read error. CDR3 nucleotide sequence: TGCGCCAGCAGCTGGGACTGGGACTCTGGGGCCAACGGCCTGACTTTC. Amino acids: CASSWDWDSGANGLTF. The genes are TRBV5-1 and TRBJ2-6, with D tentatively TRBD2 (6 bases). Germline lookup yields CDR1 SGHRS and CDR2 YFSETQ. This CDR3 has 16 amino acids. The variable domain in full, with the rest retrieved from reference TRBV5-1 and TRBJ2-6, is KAGVTQTPRYLIKTRGQQVTLSCSPISGHRSVSWYQQTPGQGLQFLFEYFSETQRNKGNFPGRFSGRQFSNSRSEMNVSTLELGDSALYLCASSWDWDSGANGLTFGAGSRLTVL.

The chain couples TRBV2 to TRBJ2-7; D is perhaps TRBD2 (6 bases). Germline V gene lookup returns CDR1 SNHLY and CDR2 FYNNEI. CDR3 length: 14 residues. V was pared by 6 bases and J by 3 bases, with 15 bases between. The CDR3 DNA reads TGTGCCAGCAGGGGGGACGGCGGGGACTACGAGCAGTACTTC. Its translation: CASRGDGGDYEQYF. Filled out from reference TRBV2 and TRBJ2-7, the complete variable domain reads EPEVTQTPSHQVTQMGQEVILRCVPISNHLYFYWYRQILGQKVEFLVSFYNNEISEKSEIFDDQFSVERPDGSNFTLKIRSTKLEDSAMYFCASRGDGGDYEQYFGPGTRLTVT.

The V gene is TRBV4-3, the J gene TRBJ2-2, with D possibly being TRBD2 (6 bases). V gave up 0 bases and J gave up 2 bases, with 10 bases separating them. The germline CDR1 and CDR2 sequences are LGHNA and YSLEER. The CDR3 contains 16 residues. CDR3 loop: CASSQESGTNTGELFF. The CDR3, as DNA: TGCGCCAGCAGCCAAGAATCAGGGACTAACACCGGGGAGCTGTTTTTT.

The rearrangement links TRBV29-1 to TRBJ2-7; 11 bases line up with TRBD1. There are 13 residues in the CDR3. Trimming removed 3 bases from V and 6 bases from J; junction bases left unmatched: 4. Germline lookup yields CDR1 SQVTM and CDR2 ANQGSEA. In DNA, the CDR3 is TGCAGCGTTGACGGGACAGGGGGTTTCGAGCAGTACTTC. This sequence encodes CSVDGTGGFEQYF.

The chain carries TRBV9 and TRBJ1-1, with D unresolved. Per germline, CDR1 SGDLS and CDR2 YYNGEE. Trimming took 1 base from V and 3 from J, leaving 7 bases between them. There are 13 residues in the CDR3. The CDR3 reads CASSVWPDTEAFF. The CDR3 nucleotides read TGTGCCAGCAGCGTATGGCCCGACACTGAAGCTTTCTTT. Supplemented by reference TRBV9 and TRBJ1-1, the full variable domain reads DSGVTQTPKHLITATGQRVTLRCSPRSGDLSVYWYQQSLDQGLQFLIQYYNGEERAKGNILERFSAQQFPDLHSELNLSSLELGDSALYFCASSVWPDTEAFFGQGTRLTVV.

This clone showed up just a few times. The V call is TRBV11-2, the J call TRBJ2-1; 12 bases align to TRBD2. Looked up from germline, CDR1 is SGHAT and CDR2 is FQNNGV. The CDR3 is made up of 15 amino acids. With V trimmed by 5 bases and J by 5 bases, 4 bases remained unmatched. Here the CDR3 DNA reads TGTGCCAGCAGCCGGACTAGCGGGACTAACAATGAGCAGTTCTTC. The encoded protein is CASSRTSGTNNEQFF.

This rearrangement joins TRBV4-1 to TRBJ2-5; 7 bases fit TRBD1. The better agreement between TRBJ2-7 and the DNA end casts doubt on the J call. The length of the CDR3 is 16 residues. CDR1 is MGHRA, CDR2 YSYEKL, per germline. CDR3 in amino acids: CASSQAGQPQVNEQYF. The DNA of the CDR3 is TGCGCCAGCAGCCAAGCGGGACAGCCACAGGTCAACGAGCAGTACTTC.

The V gene is TRBV11-2, the J gene TRBJ2-7, with a tentative D call TRBD2 (6 bases). The germline V gene has CDR1 SGHAT and CDR2 FQNNGV. The V and J ends lost 10 bases and 3 bases respectively, with 22 bases between them. This CDR3 has 15 amino acids. DNA for the CDR3: TGTGCCAACTTAAGTCTAGCGAGAGAGATCTACGAGCAGTACTTC. Translation: CANLSLAREIYEQYF. Complete variable domain (other parts from reference TRBV11-2 and TRBJ2-7): EAGVAQSPRYKIIEKRQSVAFWCNPISGHATLYWYQQILGQGPKLLIQFQNNGVVDDSQLPKDRFSAERLKGVDSTLKIQPAKLEDSAVYLCANLSLAREIYEQYFGPGTRLTVT.

The chain couples TRBV27 to TRBJ2-1; TRBD2 agrees at 11 bases. Germline values: CDR1 MNHEY, CDR2 SMNVEV (reference sequence). V lost 4 bases, J lost 4 bases, and 9 bases stayed unmatched. The CDR3 is 17 amino acids. CDR3 region: CASSSIPGLAVYNEQFF. As DNA, the CDR3 is TGTGCCAGCAGTTCCATTCCGGGACTAGCGGTTTACAATGAGCAGTTCTTC.

The chain links TRBV7-6 to TRBJ2-7; 7 bases align to TRBD1. The V and J ends lost 5 bases and 2 bases, in that order; junction bases with no gene match: 6. Germline CDR1 SGHVS, CDR2 FNYEAQ. The CDR3 sequence is 14 residues long. The CDR3 sequence is CASSPIQGPYEQYF. Written as DNA, the CDR3 is TGTGCCAGCAGCCCTATACAGGGGCCCTACGAGCAGTACTTC.

The rearrangement uses TRBV5-4 and TRBJ2-2, with 8 positions matching TRBD1. Germline V gene lookup returns CDR1 SGHNT and CDR2 YYREEE (reference sequence). The CDR3 consists of 16 residues. V dropped 4 bases and J dropped 5; count of bases not matched to a gene: 10. The CDR3 region has the DNA TGTGCCAGCAGCCCGGAAACAGGGGGATATACCGGGGAGCTGTTTTTT. It specifies CASSPETGGYTGELFF. Using reference TRBV5-4 and TRBJ2-2 for the parts outside the CDR3, the full variable domain is ETGVTQSPTHLIKTRGQQVTLRCSSQSGHNTVSWYQQALGQGPQFIFQYYREEENGRGNFPPRFSGLQFPNYSSELNVNALELDDSALYLCASSPETGGYTGELFFGEGSRLTVL.

This clone was picked up one time. The chain couples TRBV4-1 to TRBJ2-2; no firm D call. This CDR3 region has 14 residues. V gave up 2 bases and J gave up 4 bases, with 8 bases separating them. The V gene's germline CDR1 is MGHRA and CDR2 YSYEKL. The CDR3 DNA follows: TGCGCCAGCAGCCAACGGGTGAGCACCGGGGAGCTGTTTTTT. It translates to CASSQRVSTGELFF.

V is TRBV5-1 and J is TRBJ2-5, with D maybe TRBD1 (7 bases). Trimming took 4 bases from V and 11 from J, leaving 30 bases between them. The length of the CDR3 is 17 residues. CDR1 SGHRS and CDR2 YFSETQ come from the germline V gene. This CDR3 is CASSLDPGAGGTREQYF. CDR3 in DNA: TGCGCCAGCAGCCTGGACCCTGGGGCAGGGGGGACGAGGGAGCAGTACTTC.

The V and J genes are TRBV6-5 and TRBJ1-2; D is possibly TRBD1 (6 bases). This CDR3 contains 14 residues. The germline CDR1 and CDR2 sequences are MNHEY and SVGAGI. The V and J ends lost 4 bases and 2 bases respectively, with 11 bases between them. CDR3 DNA: TGTGCCAGCAGTTCAGGGGTAGGGAACTATGGCTACACCTTC. Amino acid sequence: CASSSGVGNYGYTF.

The chain is built from TRBV10-3 and TRBJ1-2; unclear D gene. The germline V gene encodes CDR1 ENHRY and CDR2 SYGVKD. V lost 8 bases and J 2 bases, leaving 15 bases between the germline ends. This CDR3 is built from 14 residues. The CDR3 loop reads CAIDREGPNYGYTF. The CDR3 DNA follows: TGTGCCATCGATAGGGAGGGCCCGAACTATGGCTACACCTTC.

V is TRBV28 and J is TRBJ2-7, with a weak D call TRBD1 (6 bases). There are 14 residues in the CDR3. The germline CDR1 and CDR2 sequences are MDHEN and SYDVKM. Trimming took 3 bases from V and 0 from J, leaving 9 bases between them. CDR3 loop: CASSFGDTSYEQYF. The CDR3 bases are TGTGCCAGCAGTTTCGGGGACACCTCCTACGAGCAGTACTTC.

The gene calls are TRBV7-9 and TRBJ2-7; 13 nucleotides line up with TRBD2. V lost 2 bases to trimming and J lost 2 bases; unmatched junction nucleotides: 3. CDR3 length: 16 amino acids. CDR1 is SEHNR, CDR2 FQNEAQ, per germline (reference sequence). CDR3 protein: CASSLTGTSGTYEQYF. The CDR3, as DNA: TGTGCCAGCAGCTTAACCGGGACTAGCGGGACCTACGAGCAGTACTTC.

Remarks on this clone: Other nucleotide sequences in the sample specify the same CDR3. The chain links TRBV6-1 to TRBJ2-7; D gene uncertain. There are 10 residues in the CDR3. V was trimmed by 6 bases and J by 4 bases, leaving 4 bases between them. Germline CDR1 reads MNHNS; CDR2 reads SASEGT. The CDR3 spells CASSVYEQYF. In DNA, the CDR3 is TGTGCCAGCAGCGTATACGAGCAGTACTTC.

This chain uses TRBV28 with TRBJ1-5; 7 bases are shared with TRBD1. CDR3 length equals 17 residues. CDR1 is MDHEN, CDR2 SYDVKM, per germline. With 2 bases clipped from V and 0 bases from J, the junction kept 7 bases outside the gene matches. The CDR3 DNA reads as TGTGCCAGCAGTTTAGGACTTACAGGGGATAGCAATCAGCCCCAGCATTTT. Translated: CASSLGLTGDSNQPQHF.